This T cell receptor (beta chain) was retrieved from a study of T-cell reconstitution after alpha-beta-depleted transplantation in children. Study observations and caveats: Hyperexpanded clones declined; after one year, newly produced T cells mostly supplied diversity. After transplant, at about two months, alpha-beta T cells were reportedly derived from several hundred expanded graft clones. At day 60, the high TCRbeta diversity found in some patients originated from recipient T cells and thymic progenitors that had survived.

Germline loops: CDR1 DFQATT, CDR2 SNEGSKA (reference sequence). The CDR3 contains 12 residues. Trimming took 6 bases from V and 8 from J, leaving 14 bases between them. To note about this clonotype: Its antigen is still unknown.

During its preparation, the TCRbeta library received unique molecular identifiers. One entry per CDR3 protein results from TCRdb running MiXCR on the PCR reads. The table records 130,000 to 150,000 distinct CDR3 sequences, about 9% of them present only once. The rearrangement links TRBV20-1 to TRBJ2-1, with D unclear. Sequencing was performed on PBMCs, mostly from graft donor cells, taken 180 days after TCRalphabeta/CD19-depleted stem cell transplant. The sequence derives from a female patient between 2 and 15 years old who had a stem cell transplant for congenital amegakaryocytic thrombocytopenia, so the T cells may come from the graft donor. This chain's CDR3 is CSAPTLFDEQFF. CDR3 nucleotides: TGCAGTGCCCCGACCCTTTTCGATGAGCAGTTCTTC.